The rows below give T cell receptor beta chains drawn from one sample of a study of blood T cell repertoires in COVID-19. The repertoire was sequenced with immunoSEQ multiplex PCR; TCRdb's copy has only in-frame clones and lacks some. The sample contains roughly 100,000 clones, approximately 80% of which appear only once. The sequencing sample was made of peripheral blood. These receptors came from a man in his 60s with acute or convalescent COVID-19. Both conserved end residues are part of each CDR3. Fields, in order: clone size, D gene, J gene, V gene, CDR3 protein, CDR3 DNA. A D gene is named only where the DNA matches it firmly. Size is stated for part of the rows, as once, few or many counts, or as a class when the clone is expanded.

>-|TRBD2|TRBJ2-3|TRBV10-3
CAISEWTSGTTDTQYF
TGTGCCATCAGTGAGTGGACTAGCGGGACAACAGATACGCAGTATTTT
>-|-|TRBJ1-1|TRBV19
CASSIDDRRAFF
TGTGCCAGTAGTATAGATGACCGGAGAGCTTTCTTT
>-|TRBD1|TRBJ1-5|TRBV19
CASSIEGGNRGFDQPQHF
TGTGCCAGTAGTATTGAGGGGGGCAACAGGGGGTTCGATCAGCCCCAGCATTTT
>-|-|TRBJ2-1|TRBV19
CASSAGNFDNEQFF
TGTGCCAGTAGCGCAGGGAATTTTGACAATGAGCAGTTCTTC
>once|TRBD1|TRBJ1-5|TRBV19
CATWGTESYSNQPQHF
TGTGCCACTTGGGGGACAGAAAGCTATAGCAATCAGCCCCAGCATTTT
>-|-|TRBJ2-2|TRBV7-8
CASSSLSHTGELFF
TGTGCCAGCAGCTCCCTTTCTCACACCGGGGAGCTGTTTTTT
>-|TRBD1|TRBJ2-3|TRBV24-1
CATSDWTGGTDTQYF
TGTGCCACCAGTGATTGGACAGGGGGCACAGATACGCAGTATTTT
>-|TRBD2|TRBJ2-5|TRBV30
CAWSGGGGARGETQYF
TGTGCCTGGAGTGGTGGCGGGGGGGCCCGGGGAGAGACCCAGTACTTC
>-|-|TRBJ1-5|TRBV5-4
CASSSDGVVSPQHF
TGTGCCAGCAGCTCCGACGGGGTAGTTTCGCCCCAGCATTTT
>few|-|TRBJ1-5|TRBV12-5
CASVLWGRDQPQHF
TGTGCTAGTGTCCTGTGGGGCAGGGATCAGCCCCAGCATTTT
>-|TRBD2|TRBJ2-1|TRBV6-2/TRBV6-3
CASSYRGVVDNEQFF
TGTGCCAGCAGTTACCGGGGGGTGGTTGACAATGAGCAGTTCTTC
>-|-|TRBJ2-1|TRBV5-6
CASSLAKEDHNEQFF
TGTGCCAGCAGCTTGGCCAAGGAGGACCACAATGAGCAGTTCTTC
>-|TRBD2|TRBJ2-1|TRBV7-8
CASSPRLRTSGRNEQFF
TGTGCCAGCAGCCCCCGACTCCGGACTAGCGGGAGGAATGAGCAGTTCTTC
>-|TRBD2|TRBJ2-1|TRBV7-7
CASSSGRASLNEQFF
TGTGCCAGCAGCTCCGGGAGGGCCTCCCTTAATGAGCAGTTCTTC
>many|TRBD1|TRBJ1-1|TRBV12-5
CASGLQGYTEAFF
TGTGCTAGTGGCCTACAGGGGTACACTGAAGCTTTCTTT
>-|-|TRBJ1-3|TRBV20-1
CSTDYGNTIYF
TGCAGCACCGACTACGGAAACACCATATATTTT
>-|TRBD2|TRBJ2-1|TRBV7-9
CASSSSGGARNEQFF
TGTGCCAGCAGCTCTAGCGGGGGGGCCCGGAATGAGCAGTTCTTC
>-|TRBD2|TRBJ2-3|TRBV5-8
CASSLSGGFGDTQYF
TGTGCCAGCAGCCTCAGCGGGGGGTTTGGTGATACGCAGTATTTT
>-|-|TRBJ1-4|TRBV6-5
CASSSGTFFEKLFF
TGTGCCAGCAGTTCCGGGACATTCTTTGAAAAACTGTTTTTT
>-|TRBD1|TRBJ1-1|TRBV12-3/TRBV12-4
CASRYRGLSEAFF
TGTGCCAGCAGGTACAGGGGGCTATCTGAAGCTTTCTTT
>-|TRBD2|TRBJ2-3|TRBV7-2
CASSLQGGRPPSNTQYF
TGTGCCAGCAGCTTACAGGGCGGGAGGCCCCCGTCAAATACGCAGTATTTT
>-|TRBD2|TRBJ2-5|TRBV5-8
CASSPRLAGRETQYF
TGTGCCAGCAGCCCCCGACTAGCGGGTAGGGAGACCCAGTACTTC
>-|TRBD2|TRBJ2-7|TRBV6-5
CASSPLAGGVYEQYF
TGTGCCAGCAGTCCCCTAGCGGGGGGGGTCTACGAGCAGTACTTC
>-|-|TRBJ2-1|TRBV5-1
CASSFPAGQGEQFF
TGCGCCAGCAGCTTCCCCGCGGGGCAAGGTGAGCAGTTCTTC
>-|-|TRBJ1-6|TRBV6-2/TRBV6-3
CASSYSILQGTANSPLHF
TGTGCCAGCAGTTACTCGATCCTCCAGGGAACAGCCAATTCACCCCTCCACTTT
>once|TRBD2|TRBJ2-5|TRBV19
CASKLAGAGGTQYF
TGTGCCAGTAAACTAGCGGGGGCGGGAGGGACCCAGTACTTC
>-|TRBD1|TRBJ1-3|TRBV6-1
CASSENRGYSGNTIYF
TGTGCCAGCAGTGAGAACAGGGGATACTCTGGAAACACCATATATTTT
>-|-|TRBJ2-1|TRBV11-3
CASSPSERANSYNEQFF
TGTGCCAGCAGCCCCAGTGAGCGGGCGAACTCCTACAATGAGCAGTTCTTC
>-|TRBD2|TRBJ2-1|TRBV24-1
CATSDSSLAGYNEQFF
TGTGCCACCAGTGATTCTAGTCTAGCGGGGTACAATGAGCAGTTCTTC
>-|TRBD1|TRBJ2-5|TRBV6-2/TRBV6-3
CASSLQGAGETQYF
TGTGCCAGCAGCCTACAGGGGGCAGGGGAGACCCAGTACTTC
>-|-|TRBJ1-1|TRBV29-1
CSAQNTEAFF
TGCAGCGCACAGAACACTGAAGCTTTCTTT
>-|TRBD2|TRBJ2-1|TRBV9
CASSVSSGGYNEQFF
TGTGCCAGCAGCGTATCCAGCGGGGGGTACAATGAGCAGTTCTTC
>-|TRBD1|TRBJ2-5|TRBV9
CASSETGGGGQETQYF
TGTGCCAGCAGCGAAACAGGGGGCGGAGGGCAAGAGACCCAGTACTTC
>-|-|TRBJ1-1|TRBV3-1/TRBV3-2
CASSQDMSGTEAFF
TGTGCCAGCAGCCAAGATATGAGCGGGACTGAAGCTTTCTTT
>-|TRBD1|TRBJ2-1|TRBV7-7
CASSRETGLYNEQFF
TGTGCCAGCAGCCGCGAGACAGGGCTCTACAATGAGCAGTTCTTC
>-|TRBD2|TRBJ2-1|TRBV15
CATSSASGLAVSGEQFF
TGTGCCACCAGCAGCGCATCGGGACTAGCGGTTTCGGGTGAGCAGTTCTTC
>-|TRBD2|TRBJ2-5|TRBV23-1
CASTSGLAKQETQYF
TGCGCCAGCACATCGGGACTAGCGAAACAAGAGACCCAGTACTTC
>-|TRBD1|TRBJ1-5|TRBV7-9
CASSSGQGFLGNQPQHF
TGTGCCAGCAGTTCCGGACAGGGCTTCTTGGGGAATCAGCCCCAGCATTTT
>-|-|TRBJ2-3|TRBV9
CASSVDLVGDTQYF
TGTGCCAGCAGCGTAGATCTAGTTGGAGATACGCAGTATTTT
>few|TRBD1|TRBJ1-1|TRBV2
CASHGTGGPNTEAFF
TGTGCCAGCCACGGGACAGGGGGACCGAACACTGAAGCTTTCTTT
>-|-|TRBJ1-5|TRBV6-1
CASSDLLVQGNQPQHF
TGTGCCAGCAGTGACCTTTTAGTACAGGGCAATCAGCCCCAGCATTTT
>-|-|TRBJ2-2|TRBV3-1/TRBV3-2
CASSQEPGGFTGELFF
TGTGCCAGCAGCCAAGAGCCAGGGGGGTTCACCGGGGAGCTGTTTTTT
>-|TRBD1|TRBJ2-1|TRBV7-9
CASSLVWGQAHYNEQFF
TGTGCCAGCAGCTTAGTATGGGGACAGGCGCACTACAATGAGCAGTTCTTC
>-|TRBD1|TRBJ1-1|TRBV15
CATSRGRTGGGSTEAFF
TGTGCCACCAGCAGAGGTCGGACAGGGGGCGGCTCTACTGAAGCTTTCTTT
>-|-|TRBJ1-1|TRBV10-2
CASSESYSPTLNTEAFF
TGCGCCAGCAGTGAGTCTTACAGCCCCACACTGAACACTGAAGCTTTCTTT
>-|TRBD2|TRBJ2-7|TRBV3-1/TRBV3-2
CASSPRAPSLGLAGLRYEQYF
TGTGCCAGCAGCCCCCGAGCTCCCAGTCTGGGACTAGCGGGGTTGAGGTACGAGCAGTACTTC
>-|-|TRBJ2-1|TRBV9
CASSVGSLIYNEQFF
TGTGCCAGCAGCGTAGGGTCACTAATCTACAATGAGCAGTTCTTC
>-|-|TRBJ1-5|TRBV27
CASSLEGRLEARNQPQHF
TGTGCCAGCAGTTTGGAGGGACGATTGGAGGCGCGCAATCAGCCCCAGCATTTT
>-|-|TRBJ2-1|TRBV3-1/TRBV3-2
CASSLPVADKLNEQFF
TGTGCCAGCAGCCTTCCGGTAGCGGATAAACTCAATGAGCAGTTCTTC
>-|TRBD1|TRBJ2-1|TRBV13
CASSLRFGTGYFNEQFF
TGTGCCAGCAGCTTAAGGTTTGGGACAGGGTATTTCAATGAGCAGTTCTTC
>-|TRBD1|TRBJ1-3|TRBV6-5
CASCRDSSGNTIYF
TGTGCCAGCTGCCGGGACAGCTCTGGAAACACCATATATTTT
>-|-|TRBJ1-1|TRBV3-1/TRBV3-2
CASSVGSTEAFF
TGTGCCAGCAGCGTGGGGAGCACTGAAGCTTTCTTT
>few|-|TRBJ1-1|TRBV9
CASSPGPLRRTEAFF
TGTGCCAGCAGCCCCGGACCCCTACGGAGGACTGAAGCTTTCTTT
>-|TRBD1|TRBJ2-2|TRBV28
CASSQDRGSYRELFF
TGTGCCAGCAGCCAAGACAGGGGGAGTTACCGGGAGCTGTTTTTT
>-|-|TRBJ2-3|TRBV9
CASSVLGSDTQYF
TGTGCCAGCAGCGTCCTCGGGTCAGATACGCAGTATTTT
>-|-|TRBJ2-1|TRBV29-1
CSVPTASNEQFF
TGCAGCGTCCCAACGGCTAGCAATGAGCAGTTCTTC
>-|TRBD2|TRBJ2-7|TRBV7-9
CASSLVTGGTLDYEQYF
TGTGCCAGCAGCTTAGTTACGGGAGGGACACTCGATTACGAGCAGTACTTC
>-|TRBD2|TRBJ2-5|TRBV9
CASSVGSSGGQETQYF
TGTGCCAGCAGCGTAGGGTCTAGCGGGGGCCAAGAGACCCAGTACTTC
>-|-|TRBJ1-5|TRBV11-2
CASSGEIGNQPQHF
TGTGCCAGCTCCGGGGAGATCGGCAATCAGCCCCAGCATTTT
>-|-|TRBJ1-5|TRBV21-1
CAITKELSNQPQHF
TGTGCCATCACGAAGGAGCTTAGCAATCAGCCCCAGCATTTT